This TCR beta chain was recorded in a study of blood T cell repertoires in COVID-19. Study at large: COVID-19 samples, acute and convalescent, were from the United States, Italy and Spain. Sources were T cells, B-cell-depleted T cells, or PBMCs; the material itself was cDNA or gDNA.

Original handling: Quantification of nucleated cells was approximated via reference gene primer amplification. Clones were read by immunoSEQ multiplex PCR, and TCRdb kept only the in-frame ones, dropping some. That table furnishes V, J and clone size, whereas the DNA furnished D and trimming. This table has about 170,000 clones, approximately 85% appearing once. This clonotype was obtained from a man aged 55 to 70 who had recovered from COVID-19. The specimen sequenced was peripheral blood.

The CDR3 DNA reads as TGTGCCAGCAGTGAGGCCGCAGGGGATTCACCCCTCCACTTT. This gives the protein CASSEAAGDSPLHF. This chain uses TRBV6-1 with TRBJ1-6; tentative D call: TRBD1 (6 bases). CDR3 length: 14 amino acids. CDR1 and CDR2 (germline): MNHNS, SASEGT. Trimming shortened V by 3 bases and J by 8 bases, and 11 bases separated the two germline ends.